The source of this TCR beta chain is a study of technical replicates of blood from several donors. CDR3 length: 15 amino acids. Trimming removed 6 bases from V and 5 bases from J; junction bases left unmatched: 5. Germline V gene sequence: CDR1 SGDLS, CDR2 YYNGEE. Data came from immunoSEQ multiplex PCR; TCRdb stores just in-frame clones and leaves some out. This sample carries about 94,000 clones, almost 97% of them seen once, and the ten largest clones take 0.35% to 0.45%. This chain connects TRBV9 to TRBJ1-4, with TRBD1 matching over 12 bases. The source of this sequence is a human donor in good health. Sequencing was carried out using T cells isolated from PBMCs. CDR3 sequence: CASMGQGAENEKLFF. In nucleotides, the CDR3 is TGTGCCAGCATGGGACAGGGGGCGGAGAATGAAAAACTGTTTTTT.